Each of the 24 T cell receptor beta chains below was sequenced from the same sample in a study of CD8 T cells in ankylosing spondylitis. Study results and limitations: Among TCR beta sequences, a motif of eight or nine highly homologous variants appeared characteristic of ankylosing spondylitis blood.

Their specific antigens are unknown. TCRdb itself ran the 5' RACE reads through MiXCR, one entry per CDR3 protein. The table shows about 750,000 distinct CDR3 sequences, with roughly 20% occurring only once. Material for sequencing was blood, either unsorted or a sorted T cell fraction (not recorded which). The receptors were gathered from a male donor with ankylosing spondylitis.

This clonotype showed up just a few times. The V and J genes are TRBV27 and TRBJ1-2, with 9 bases identical to TRBD1. V lost 6 bases and J lost 2; bases outside the gene matches: 7. This CDR3 contains 15 residues. Per germline, CDR1 MNHEY and CDR2 SMNVEV (reference sequence). The DNA of the CDR3 is TGTGCCAGCAGGGTTACCGGGACAGGGAACTATGGCTACACCTTC. Protein sequence: CASRVTGTGNYGYTF.

This clonotype was recorded only once. The chain joins TRBV2 to TRBJ1-6, with D possibly TRBD1 on 6 matching bases. CDR1 and CDR2 from the germline V gene are SNHLY and FYNNEI. Trimming left V 5 bases short and J 7 bases short, with 12 bases between. The CDR3 length is 14 residues. This chain's CDR3 is CASSHRVGNSPLHF. Here the CDR3 DNA reads TGTGCCAGCAGTCACAGGGTAGGGAATTCACCCCTCCACTTT.

A note on this clonotype: Sequence at one end of the junction differs from germline and may be a read error. This chain links TRBV24-1 with TRBJ2-7, with a tentative D call TRBD1 (5 bases). In germline, CDR1 is KGHDR, CDR2 SFDVKD. CDR3 length: 11 amino acids. DNA for the CDR3: TGTGCCACCAGTGAGGGTGACAGCCAACCGTTC. Protein: CATSEGDSQPF.

The rearrangement links TRBV27 to TRBJ2-2; 7 nucleotides align to TRBD2. From germline, CDR1 is MNHEY and CDR2 SMNVEV (reference sequence). J was trimmed by 4 bases and V by 6 bases; bases with no gene match: 2. This CDR3 spans 13 amino acids. This CDR3 is CASRGLLTGELFF. For the CDR3, the DNA is TGTGCCAGCAGGGGACTACTCACCGGGGAGCTGTTTTTT.

The count of this clonotype is one. The rearrangement joins TRBV10-1 to TRBJ2-6; TRBD2 agrees at 10 bases. The CDR3 consists of 15 residues. V lost 5 bases and J lost 3; bases outside the gene matches: 1. CDR1 is WNHNN and CDR2 is SYGVQD in the germline V gene (reference sequence). The CDR3 reads CASSPSGGGANVLTF. The CDR3, as DNA: TGCGCCAGCAGTCCTAGCGGGGGTGGGGCCAACGTCCTGACTTTC.

Only a few counts were recorded for this clonotype. The chain couples TRBV18 to TRBJ2-7, with 8 bases lining up with TRBD1. The germline V gene has CDR1 KGHSH and CDR2 LQKENI. The CDR3 length is 15 residues. The V gene end was trimmed by 6 bases and the J gene end by 6 bases; junction bases not matched to a gene: 13. The CDR3 region is CASSTVLTGDGEQYF. The CDR3 DNA is TGTGCCAGCTCTACGGTCCTGACAGGGGATGGCGAGCAGTACTTC.

V and J are TRBV7-8 and TRBJ2-3; 10 bases are a match to TRBD2. The CDR3 spans 16 residues. CDR1 is SGHVS, CDR2 FQNEAQ, per germline. Trimming at V came to 2 bases and at J to 4 bases, leaving 6 bases not matched to a gene. CDR3 nucleotides: TGTGCCAGCAGCTTATGGCTAGCGGGAGTACCAGATACGCAGTATTTT. Its protein is CASSLWLAGVPDTQYF.

This clonotype was counted many times. V and J are TRBV10-3 and TRBJ2-1, with a possible D match to TRBD2 (6 bases). CDR1 and CDR2 from the germline V gene are ENHRY and SYGVKD. V was pared by 11 bases and J by 5 bases, with 16 bases between. The CDR3 spans 13 residues. This CDR3 is CAFGRAGHNEQFF. The CDR3 DNA reads as TGTGCCTTCGGAAGAGCGGGTCACAATGAGCAGTTCTTC.

The CDR3 region is CASRQGWHPGELFF. In DNA, the CDR3 is TGCGCCAGCAGACAGGGCTGGCACCCCGGGGAGCTGTTTTTT. The V gene is TRBV23-1, the J gene TRBJ2-2; maybe TRBD1 (6 bases). TRBV23-1 is identified as an open reading frame with a role that is uncertain. The ends were cut back, 6 bases at V and 6 bases at J, with 14 bases in the middle. This CDR3 is built from 14 residues.

This clonotype has only a few counts. The rearrangement links TRBV9 to TRBJ2-4; tentative D call: TRBD1 (6 bases). Germline V gene sequence: CDR1 SGDLS, CDR2 YYNGEE. V was trimmed by 4 bases and J by 2 bases, leaving 13 bases between them. CDR3 length: 15 residues. The CDR3 sequence is CASSHRDGSKNIQYF. CDR3 in DNA: TGTGCCAGCAGCCACAGGGATGGGTCCAAAAACATTCAGTACTTC. Full variable domain (outside the CDR3, taken from reference TRBV9 and TRBJ2-4): DSGVTQTPKHLITATGQRVTLRCSPRSGDLSVYWYQQSLDQGLQFLIQYYNGEERAKGNILERFSAQQFPDLHSELNLSSLELGDSALYFCASSHRDGSKNIQYFGAGTRLSVL.

This clonotype was picked up many times. The chain carries TRBV7-9 and TRBJ2-7, with D uncertain. This CDR3 is 11 amino acids long. Between the trimmed V and J ends, which lost 5 bases and 4 bases, there was a span of 6 bases. From germline, CDR1 is SEHNR and CDR2 FQNEAQ (reference sequence). The CDR3 bases are TGTGCCAGCAGCGCCACTTACGAGCAGTACTTC. It translates to CASSATYEQYF.

The V and J genes are TRBV3-1 and TRBJ2-1; a possible D gene is TRBD2 (6 bases). The CDR3 is 17 amino acids. The germline gives CDR1 LGHDT, CDR2 YNNKEL (reference sequence). The ends were cut back, 1 base at V and 8 bases at J, with 21 bases in the middle. The CDR3 sequence is CASSQAFGAGPRDEQFF. DNA of the CDR3: TGTGCCAGCAGCCAAGCCTTCGGGGCGGGGCCCAGGGATGAGCAGTTCTTC.

The chain links TRBV12-5 to TRBJ1-5; D is unresolved. Germline-derived CDR1 and CDR2 are LGHNT and FRNRAP. The V end lost 0 bases, the J end lost 0 bases, and 6 bases lay between the germline ends. CDR3 size: 15 residues. CDR3 nucleotides: TGTGCTAGTGGTTTGGTAAGCATTAGCAATCAGCCCCAGCATTTT. Translating it yields CASGLVSISNQPQHF.

The rearrangement uses TRBV30 and TRBJ2-7; 9 bases match TRBD2. Per germline, CDR1 GTSNPN and CDR2 SVGIG (reference sequence). This CDR3 comprises 14 residues. Losses at the gene ends were 3 bases for V and 6 bases for J; bases not matched to a gene: 9. This CDR3 reads CAWRFSSGIGEQYF. CDR3 coding DNA: TGTGCCTGGAGATTCTCTAGCGGGATAGGCGAGCAGTACTTC.

The chain recombines TRBV6-4 with TRBJ1-4; TRBD1 agrees at 12 bases. CDR3 size: 17 residues. After removal of 0 bases from V and 2 bases from J, the junction contained 1 base not matched to a gene. Germline V CDR1 and CDR2: MRHNA, SNTAGT. CDR3 residues: CASSDSGQGATNEKLFF. As DNA, the CDR3 is TGTGCCAGCAGTGACTCGGGACAGGGGGCTACTAATGAAAAACTGTTTTTT.

This clonotype has more than one count but fewer than ten. V is TRBV20-1 and J is TRBJ2-2, with 7 bases fitting TRBD2. Germline trimming cut 6 bases from V and 4 bases from J; bases unmatched to any gene: 8. CDR1 and CDR2 from the germline V gene are DFQATT and SNEGSKA (reference sequence). The CDR3 contains 14 residues. CDR3 DNA: TGCAGTGCCGCGGGAGACGCCGGCACCGGGGAGCTGTTTTTT. This codes for CSAAGDAGTGELFF.

The genes are TRBV4-2 and TRBJ1-3; perhaps TRBD1 as D (5 bases). Trimming cost V 7 bases and J 0 bases, with 13 bases left between them. The CDR3 is made up of 15 amino acids. Germline assignment: CDR1 LGHNA and CDR2 YNFKEQ. The CDR3 loop reads CASTGGRSSGNTIYF. The DNA of the CDR3 is TGTGCCAGCACCGGGGGACGGAGCTCTGGAAACACCATATATTTT.

This chain connects TRBV24-1 to TRBJ1-4; TRBD1 matches 7 bases. In germline, CDR1 is KGHDR, CDR2 SFDVKD. The CDR3 totals 14 residues. The ends lost 4 bases at V and 5 bases at J; junction bases unmatched: 3. This CDR3 reads CATSEGQKNEKLFF. The CDR3 DNA reads TGTGCCACCAGTGAGGGACAGAAAAATGAAAAACTGTTTTTT.

This clonotype occurred a few times. This rearrangement joins TRBV5-8 to TRBJ2-7, with 8 bases that match TRBD1. In germline, CDR1 is SGHTS, CDR2 YDEGEE. The V and J ends lost 0 bases and 6 bases, in that order; junction bases with no gene match: 5. This CDR3 is 14 amino acids long. The CDR3 spells CASSLGTGRSEQYF. CDR3 coding DNA: TGTGCCAGCAGCTTGGGGACAGGGCGTTCCGAGCAGTACTTC.

The J gene is TRBJ1-4, the V gene TRBV15, with 7 bases aligning to TRBD1. The CDR3 is made up of 14 amino acids. V shed 3 bases, J shed 4 bases, and the junction held 2 bases outside the gene matches. Germline loops: CDR1 LNHNV, CDR2 YYDKDF (reference sequence). The CDR3 nucleotides are TGTGCCACCAGCAGGGGACAGCTTAATGAAAAACTGTTTTTT. This sequence encodes CATSRGQLNEKLFF.

The table lists this clonotype with a few counts. J is TRBJ1-6 and V is TRBV6-1; TRBD1 aligns across 7 bases. There are 14 residues in the CDR3. The junction had 5 bases not matched to a gene; V was cut back by 6 bases and J by 6 bases. Per the germline V gene, CDR1 is MNHNS and CDR2 is SASEGT. The CDR3 loop is CASSRQGINSPLHF. CDR3 nucleotides: TGTGCCAGCAGCCGACAGGGAATTAATTCACCCCTCCACTTT.

The sample holds many counts of this clonotype. The chain recombines TRBV12-3 or TRBV12-4 with TRBJ1-5; D is uncertain. The CDR3 loop spans 14 amino acids. Trimming removed 0 bases from V and 3 bases from J, with 6 bases in between. The DNA for the CDR3 is TGTGCCAGCAGTTTAGCGGGCTTCAATCAGCCCCAGCATTTT. Translated: CASSLAGFNQPQHF.

This chain joins TRBV14 and TRBJ2-7, with D perhaps being TRBD1 or TRBD2 (5 bases each). Trimming left V 1 base short and J 3 bases short, with 13 bases between. This CDR3 region has 15 residues. Germline V CDR1 and CDR2: SGHDN, FVKESK. The CDR3 sequence: CASSQAGTVLYEQYF. The CDR3 nucleotides read TGTGCCAGCAGCCAAGCCGGGACGGTCCTCTACGAGCAGTACTTC.

The rearrangement links TRBV7-9 to TRBJ1-2; TRBD1 agrees at 8 bases. From germline, CDR1 is SEHNR and CDR2 FQNEAQ (reference sequence). The CDR3 is made up of 13 amino acids. V shed 5 bases, J shed 8 bases, and the junction held 7 bases outside the gene matches. For the CDR3, the DNA is TGTGCCAGCAGCATCCGGACAGGGAGCGGCTACACCTTC. Translating it yields CASSIRTGSGYTF.